This T cell receptor beta chain was recovered during a study of tumor and adjacent non-tumor tissue in lung cancer. Turning to this clonotype: The CDR3 does not close with the conserved phenylalanine or tryptophan, likely indicating a read error.

Three rounds of nested PCR, following a modified ARM-PCR protocol, produced the TCRbeta library. TCRdb re-called the multiplex PCR reads with MiXCR, one entry per CDR3 protein. There are approximately 150,000 distinct CDR3 sequences in the sample; approximately 64% occur only once, and over 15% lies in the top ten. The template was RNA from unsorted bulk tissue. This clonotype was sampled from a man in his fifties or sixties with small cell lung cancer. The material sequenced was lung tumor tissue.

CDR3: CASSPVGEGRNEQFI. The CDR3 bases are TGTGCCAGCAGTCCAGTGGGAGAGGGTCGCAATGAGCAGTTCATC. This rearrangement joins TRBV6-5 to TRBJ2-1, with D possibly being TRBD2 (5 bases). With 5 bases removed from V and 6 bases from J, the gap between germline ends came to 17 bases. This CDR3 region has 15 residues. Germline V gives CDR1 MNHEY, CDR2 SVGAGI.